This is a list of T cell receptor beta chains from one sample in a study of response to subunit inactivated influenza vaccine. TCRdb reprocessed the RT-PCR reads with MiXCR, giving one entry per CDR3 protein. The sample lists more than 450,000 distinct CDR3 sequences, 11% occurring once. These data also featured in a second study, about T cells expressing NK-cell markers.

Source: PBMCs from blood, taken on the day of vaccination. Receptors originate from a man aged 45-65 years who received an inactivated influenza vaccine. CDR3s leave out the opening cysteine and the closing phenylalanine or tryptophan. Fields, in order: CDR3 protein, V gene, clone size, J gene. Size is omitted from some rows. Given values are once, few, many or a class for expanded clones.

CDR3 protein: ASTPRGTGELF
V gene: TRBV11-2
clone size: few
J gene: TRBJ2-2

CDR3 protein: ASSSKGGMHNEQF
V gene: TRBV7-9
clone size: few
J gene: TRBJ2-1

CDR3 protein: SARDPGGRRGLLRAYEQY
V gene: TRBV20-1
clone size: few
J gene: TRBJ2-7

CDR3 protein: ASSLEGIGFNEQF
V gene: TRBV5-1
clone size: -
J gene: TRBJ2-1

CDR3 protein: ASVARDALAKNIQY
V gene: TRBV7-2
clone size: many
J gene: TRBJ2-4

CDR3 protein: ASSPPGTHEKLF
V gene: TRBV28
clone size: few
J gene: TRBJ1-4

CDR3 protein: ASSFGGLHYSYNSPLH
V gene: TRBV5-1
clone size: -
J gene: TRBJ1-6

CDR3 protein: ASSLSRARSYEQY
V gene: TRBV27
clone size: few
J gene: TRBJ2-7

CDR3 protein: ASSSTSGPKTQY
V gene: TRBV7-6
clone size: -
J gene: TRBJ2-5

CDR3 protein: ASSQELRSPLAGAYEQY
V gene: TRBV4-2
clone size: many
J gene: TRBJ2-7

CDR3 protein: SARRGGYEQY
V gene: TRBV20-1
clone size: -
J gene: TRBJ2-7

CDR3 protein: ASSQDFKRTRKETQY
V gene: TRBV4-1
clone size: -
J gene: TRBJ2-5

CDR3 protein: ATSSANTQY
V gene: TRBV24-1
clone size: -
J gene: TRBJ2-3

CDR3 protein: ASSLWPTSGSPEQY
V gene: TRBV7-6
clone size: -
J gene: TRBJ2-7

CDR3 protein: ASRERTGGNNEQF
V gene: TRBV5-1
clone size: many
J gene: TRBJ2-1

CDR3 protein: SAEDRGSYGYT
V gene: TRBV20-1
clone size: few
J gene: TRBJ1-2

CDR3 protein: SVEERLAYETQY
V gene: TRBV29-1
clone size: few
J gene: TRBJ2-5

CDR3 protein: SAGDANTGELF
V gene: TRBV20-1
clone size: -
J gene: TRBJ2-2

CDR3 protein: ASSPQGSTEAF
V gene: TRBV7-2
clone size: few
J gene: TRBJ1-1

CDR3 protein: ASSQDRAGGRSDTQY
V gene: TRBV3-1
clone size: many
J gene: TRBJ2-3

CDR3 protein: ASSSSGQGTYEQY
V gene: TRBV28
clone size: few
J gene: TRBJ2-7

CDR3 protein: ASSQDISGGLNTEAF
V gene: TRBV4-2
clone size: few
J gene: TRBJ1-1

CDR3 protein: ASSFGTSTEAF
V gene: TRBV7-2
clone size: few
J gene: TRBJ1-1

CDR3 protein: ASSKARWPGNQPQH
V gene: TRBV7-8
clone size: -
J gene: TRBJ1-5

CDR3 protein: SVEKREGWSYEQY
V gene: TRBV29-1
clone size: few
J gene: TRBJ2-7

CDR3 protein: ASRKDQRTDTQY
V gene: TRBV10-2
clone size: few
J gene: TRBJ2-3

CDR3 protein: ASRAALSYEQY
V gene: TRBV5-6
clone size: few
J gene: TRBJ2-7

CDR3 protein: AIQVGLGDTQY
V gene: TRBV10-3
clone size: few
J gene: TRBJ2-3

CDR3 protein: ASSYPRTVQETQY
V gene: TRBV7-6
clone size: -
J gene: TRBJ2-5

CDR3 protein: ACCQEFPGTGVVNEQF
V gene: TRBV3-1
clone size: -
J gene: TRBJ2-1

CDR3 protein: SAPRQGYSYEQY
V gene: TRBV20-1
clone size: few
J gene: TRBJ2-7

CDR3 protein: ASSHTRGGTDTQY
V gene: TRBV7-6
clone size: -
J gene: TRBJ2-3

CDR3 protein: SARRLAGGSYEQY
V gene: TRBV20-1
clone size: -
J gene: TRBJ2-7

CDR3 protein: ASSYYRGGTDTQY
V gene: TRBV6-5
clone size: -
J gene: TRBJ2-3

CDR3 protein: ASSFGTNSGANVLT
V gene: TRBV7-6
clone size: few
J gene: TRBJ2-6

CDR3 protein: ASSKAGQGTLNTEAF
V gene: TRBV21-1
clone size: -
J gene: TRBJ1-1

CDR3 protein: ASSLYGGNSYEQY
V gene: TRBV28
clone size: few
J gene: TRBJ2-7

CDR3 protein: SASPIPRNNEQF
V gene: TRBV20-1
clone size: -
J gene: TRBJ2-1

CDR3 protein: ASSLAGADTYFYEQF
V gene: TRBV7-8
clone size: few
J gene: TRBJ2-1

CDR3 protein: SAKTTTGTQETQY
V gene: TRBV20-1
clone size: -
J gene: TRBJ2-5

CDR3 protein: ASSLSREAGYT
V gene: TRBV7-9
clone size: -
J gene: TRBJ1-2

CDR3 protein: ASSLLDITAEQY
V gene: TRBV5-1
clone size: few
J gene: TRBJ2-7

CDR3 protein: ASSLAAPGELF
V gene: TRBV12-3/TRBV12-4
clone size: few
J gene: TRBJ2-2

CDR3 protein: ASSADSQETQY
V gene: TRBV2
clone size: -
J gene: TRBJ2-5

CDR3 protein: ASREDMSSYNEQF
V gene: TRBV12-3/TRBV12-4
clone size: -
J gene: TRBJ2-1

CDR3 protein: ASSVPGLSRGDTQY
V gene: TRBV5-1
clone size: few
J gene: TRBJ2-3